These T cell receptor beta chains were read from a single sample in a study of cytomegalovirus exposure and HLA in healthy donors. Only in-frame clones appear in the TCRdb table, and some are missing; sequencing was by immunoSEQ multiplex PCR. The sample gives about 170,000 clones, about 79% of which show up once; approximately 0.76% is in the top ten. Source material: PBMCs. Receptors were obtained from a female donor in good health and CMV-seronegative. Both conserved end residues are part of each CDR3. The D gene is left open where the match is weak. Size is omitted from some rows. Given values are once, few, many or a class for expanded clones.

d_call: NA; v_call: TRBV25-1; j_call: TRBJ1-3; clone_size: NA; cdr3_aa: CASSDPGIRNTIYF; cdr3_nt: TGTGCCAGCAGTGACCCAGGAATAAGGAACACCATATATTTT
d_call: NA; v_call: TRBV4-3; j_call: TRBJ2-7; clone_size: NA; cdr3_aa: CASSQVEAGYEQYF; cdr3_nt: TGCGCCAGCAGCCAAGTCGAGGCAGGGTACGAGCAGTACTTC
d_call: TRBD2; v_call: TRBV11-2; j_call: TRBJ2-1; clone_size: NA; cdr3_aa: CASSLGLAGGQNEQFF; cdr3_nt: TGTGCCAGCAGCTTAGGACTAGCGGGGGGGCAGAATGAGCAGTTCTTC
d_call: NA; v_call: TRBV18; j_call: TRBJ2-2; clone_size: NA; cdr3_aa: CASSPQQDTGELFF; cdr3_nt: TGTGCCAGCTCACCACAACAGGACACCGGGGAGCTGTTTTTT
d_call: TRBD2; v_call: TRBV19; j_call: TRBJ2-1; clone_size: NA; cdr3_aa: CASTSGGWNEQFF; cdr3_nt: TGTGCCAGTACCAGCGGGGGCTGGAATGAGCAGTTCTTC
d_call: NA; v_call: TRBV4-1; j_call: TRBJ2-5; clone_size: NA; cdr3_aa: CASSQWRGETQYF; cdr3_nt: TGCGCCAGCAGCCAGTGGCGGGGCGAGACCCAGTACTTC
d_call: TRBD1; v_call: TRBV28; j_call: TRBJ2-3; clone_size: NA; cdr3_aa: CASSFPGTGGRDTQYF; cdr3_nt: TGTGCCAGCAGCTTTCCCGGGACAGGGGGGCGAGATACGCAGTATTTT
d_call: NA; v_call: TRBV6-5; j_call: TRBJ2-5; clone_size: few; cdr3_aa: CASSYSRLHQETQYF; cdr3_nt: TGTGCCAGCAGTTACTCGAGGCTGCACCAAGAGACCCAGTACTTC
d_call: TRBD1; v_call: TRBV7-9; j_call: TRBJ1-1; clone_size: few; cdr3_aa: CASSFYRGLNTEAFF; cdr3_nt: TGTGCCAGCAGCTTCTACAGGGGGTTGAACACTGAAGCTTTCTTT
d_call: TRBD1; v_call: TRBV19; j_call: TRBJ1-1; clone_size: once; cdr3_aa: CASNSGGSTEAFF; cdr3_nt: TGTGCCAGTAACTCAGGGGGGAGTACTGAAGCTTTCTTT
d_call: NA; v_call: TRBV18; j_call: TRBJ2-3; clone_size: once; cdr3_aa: CASSPRTDTQYF; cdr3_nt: TGTGCCAGCTCACCGAGGACAGATACGCAGTATTTT
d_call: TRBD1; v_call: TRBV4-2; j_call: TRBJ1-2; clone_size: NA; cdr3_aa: CASSPAAGTAVTNYGYTF; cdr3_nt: TGTGCCAGCAGCCCAGCCGCGGGGACAGCAGTAACTAACTATGGCTACACCTTC
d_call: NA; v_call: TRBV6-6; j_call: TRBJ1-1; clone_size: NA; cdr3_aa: CASRTTGMAEAFF; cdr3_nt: TGTGCCAGCAGGACAACAGGGATGGCTGAAGCTTTCTTT
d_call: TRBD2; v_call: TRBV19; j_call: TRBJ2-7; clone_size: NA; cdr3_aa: CASTQAGTSGRAIYEQYF; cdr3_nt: TGTGCCAGTACCCAAGCCGGGACTAGCGGGAGGGCCATCTACGAGCAGTACTTC
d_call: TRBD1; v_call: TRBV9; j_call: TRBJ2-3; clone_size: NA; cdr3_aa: CASSVGWDRGPSGTQYF; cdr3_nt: TGTGCCAGCAGCGTAGGATGGGACAGGGGGCCCTCAGGTACGCAGTATTTT
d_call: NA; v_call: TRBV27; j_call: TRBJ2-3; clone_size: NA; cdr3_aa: CASRRADTQYF; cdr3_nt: TGTGCCAGCAGGAGGGCGGATACGCAGTATTTT
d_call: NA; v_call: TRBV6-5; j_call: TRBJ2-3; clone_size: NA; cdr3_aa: CASSRTSLFTDTQYF; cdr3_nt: TGTGCCAGCAGTCGGACAAGCCTCTTCACAGATACGCAGTATTTT
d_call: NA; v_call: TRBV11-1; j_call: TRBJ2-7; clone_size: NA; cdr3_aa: CASSLQGIGSYEQYF; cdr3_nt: TGTGCCAGCAGCTTACAGGGAATAGGTTCATACGAGCAGTACTTC
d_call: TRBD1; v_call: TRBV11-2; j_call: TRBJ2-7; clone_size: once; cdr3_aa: CASSTGQGSSYEQYF; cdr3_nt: TGTGCCAGCAGCACGGGACAGGGGAGCTCCTACGAGCAGTACTTC
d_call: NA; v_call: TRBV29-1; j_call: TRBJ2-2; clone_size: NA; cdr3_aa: CSGGEYTGELFF; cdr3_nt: TGCAGCGGGGGGGAGTACACCGGGGAGCTGTTTTTT
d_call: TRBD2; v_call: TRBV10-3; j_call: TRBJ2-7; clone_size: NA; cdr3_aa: CAISESETSGEQYF; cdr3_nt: TGTGCCATCAGTGAGTCAGAGACTAGCGGCGAGCAGTACTTC
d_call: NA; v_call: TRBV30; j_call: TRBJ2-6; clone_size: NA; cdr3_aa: CAWSRQAPHSGANGLTF; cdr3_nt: TGTGCCTGGAGTAGGCAGGCCCCACACTCTGGGGCCAACGGCCTGACTTTC
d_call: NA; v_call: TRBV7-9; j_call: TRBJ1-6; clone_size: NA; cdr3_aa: CASSLWTLLADSPLHF; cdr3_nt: TGTGCCAGCAGCCTCTGGACTCTACTGGCGGATTCACCCCTCCACTTT
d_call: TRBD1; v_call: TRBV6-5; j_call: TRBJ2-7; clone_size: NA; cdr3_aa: CASIKIRGSSYEQYF; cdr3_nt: TGTGCCAGCATTAAAATCAGGGGGAGCTCCTACGAGCAGTACTTC
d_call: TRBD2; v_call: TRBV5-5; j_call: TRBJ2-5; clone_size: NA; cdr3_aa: CASSFGGEETQYF; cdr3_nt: TGTGCCAGCAGCTTCGGGGGGGAAGAGACCCAGTACTTC
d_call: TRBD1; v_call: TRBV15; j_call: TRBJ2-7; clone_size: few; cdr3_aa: CATGTRTGSRSEQYF; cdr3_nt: TGTGCCACCGGAACGAGGACAGGGAGCCGGAGCGAGCAGTACTTC
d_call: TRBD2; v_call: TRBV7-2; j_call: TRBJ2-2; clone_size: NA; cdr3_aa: CASSWYSGANTGELFF; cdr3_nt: TGTGCCAGCAGCTGGTACAGCGGGGCGAACACCGGGGAGCTGTTTTTT
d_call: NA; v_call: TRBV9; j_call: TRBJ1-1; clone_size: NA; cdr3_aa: CASSVVISVTGLGTEAFF; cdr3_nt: TGTGCCAGCAGCGTAGTCATCTCGGTAACAGGCTTGGGGACTGAAGCTTTCTTT
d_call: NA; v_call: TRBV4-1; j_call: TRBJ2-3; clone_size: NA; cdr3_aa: CASSQVSGQLTDTQYF; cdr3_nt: TGCGCCAGCAGCCAAGTTTCAGGACAGCTCACAGATACGCAGTATTTT
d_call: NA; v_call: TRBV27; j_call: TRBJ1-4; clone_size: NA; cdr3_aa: CASSLSRNPFTGEKLFF; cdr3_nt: TGTGCCAGCAGTTTATCTCGCAACCCCTTTACAGGCGAAAAACTGTTTTTT
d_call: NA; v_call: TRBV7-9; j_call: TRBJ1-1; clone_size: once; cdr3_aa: CASSLGRNTEAFF; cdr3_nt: TGTGCCAGCAGCTTGGGGAGGAACACTGAAGCTTTCTTT
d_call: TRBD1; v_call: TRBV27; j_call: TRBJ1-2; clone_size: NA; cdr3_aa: CASSYGQGAFGYTF; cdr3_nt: TGTGCCAGCAGTTACGGACAGGGGGCATTTGGCTACACCTTC
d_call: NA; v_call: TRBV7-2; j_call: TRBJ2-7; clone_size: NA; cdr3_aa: CASSLSTYEQYF; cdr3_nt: TGTGCCAGCAGCTTGTCTACCTACGAGCAGTACTTC
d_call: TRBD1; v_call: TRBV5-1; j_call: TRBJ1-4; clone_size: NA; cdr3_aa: CASSGTGTANEKLFF; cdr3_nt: TGCGCCAGCAGCGGGACCGGGACAGCTAATGAAAAACTGTTTTTT
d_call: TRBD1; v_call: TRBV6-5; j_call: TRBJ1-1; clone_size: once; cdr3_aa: CASSYSGTGVRTEAFF; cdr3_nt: TGTGCCAGCAGTTACTCCGGGACAGGGGTACGCACTGAAGCTTTCTTT
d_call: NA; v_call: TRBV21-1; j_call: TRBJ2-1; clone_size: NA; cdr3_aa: CASSKEERSTVYNEQFF; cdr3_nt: TGTGCCAGCAGCAAAGAAGAACGGTCGACAGTTTACAATGAGCAGTTCTTC
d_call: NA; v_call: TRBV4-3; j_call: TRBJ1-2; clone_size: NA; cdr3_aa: CASSQDHTTGNYGYTF; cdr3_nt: TGCGCCAGCAGCCAAGACCACACGACAGGCAACTATGGCTACACCTTC
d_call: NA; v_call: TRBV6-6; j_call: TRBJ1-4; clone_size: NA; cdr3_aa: CASSYDMATNEKLFF; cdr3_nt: TGTGCCAGCAGTTACGACATGGCTACTAATGAAAAACTGTTTTTT
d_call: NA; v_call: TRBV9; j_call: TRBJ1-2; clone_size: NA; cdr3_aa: CASSPTENYGYTF; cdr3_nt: TGTGCCAGCAGCCCGACAGAGAACTATGGCTACACCTTC
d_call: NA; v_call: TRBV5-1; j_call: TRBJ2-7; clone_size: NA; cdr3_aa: CASSLRGDRSYEQYF; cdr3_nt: TGCGCCAGCAGCTTACGCGGGGACCGTTCCTACGAGCAGTACTTC
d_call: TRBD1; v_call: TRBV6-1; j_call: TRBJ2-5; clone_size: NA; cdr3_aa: CASKESGQGETQYF; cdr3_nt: TGTGCCAGCAAAGAGTCGGGACAGGGGGAGACCCAGTACTTC
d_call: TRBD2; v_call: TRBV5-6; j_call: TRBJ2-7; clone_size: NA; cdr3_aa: CASSLGLAGVEQYF; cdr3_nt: TGTGCCAGCAGCCTGGGACTAGCGGGAGTCGAGCAGTACTTC
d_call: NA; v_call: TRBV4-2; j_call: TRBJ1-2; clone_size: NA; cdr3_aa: CASSQDTAGNYGYTF; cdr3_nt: TGTGCCAGCAGCCAAGATACAGCAGGGAACTATGGCTACACCTTC
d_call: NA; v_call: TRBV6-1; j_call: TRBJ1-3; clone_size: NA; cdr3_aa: CASSEFGGSSGNTIYF; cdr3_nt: TGTGCCAGCAGTGAATTCGGTGGGAGCTCTGGAAACACCATATATTTT
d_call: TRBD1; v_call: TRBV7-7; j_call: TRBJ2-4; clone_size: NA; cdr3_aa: CASSLDRENIQYF; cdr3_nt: TGTGCTAGCAGCTTGGACAGGGAGAACATTCAGTACTTC
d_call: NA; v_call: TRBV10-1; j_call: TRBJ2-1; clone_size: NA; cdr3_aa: CASSDSSLGPANEQFF; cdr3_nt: TGCGCCAGCAGTGACTCCTCCTTGGGCCCCGCCAATGAGCAGTTCTTC
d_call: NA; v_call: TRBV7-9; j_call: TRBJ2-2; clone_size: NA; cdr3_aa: CASSLSPVFTGELFF; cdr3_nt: TGTGCCAGCAGCTTGAGCCCCGTCTTCACCGGGGAGCTGTTTTTT
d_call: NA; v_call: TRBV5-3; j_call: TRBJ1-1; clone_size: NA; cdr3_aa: CARSLRGGRGFSEAFF; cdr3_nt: TGTGCCAGAAGCTTGCGGGGGGGCCGGGGTTTTTCTGAAGCTTTCTTT